The present TCR beta chain was sequenced within a study of T cell responses to AZD1222 COVID-19 vaccine (TCRdb year 2021). Turning to the overall study: Because spike-specific TCR depth and breadth did not differ between the two schedules, AZD1222 recipients who got a second dose at roughly 4 weeks were pooled with those who got a second dose at roughly 12 weeks. Trial participants were enrolled by age into 18-55, 56-69 and 70-plus year subgroups, with around 150, 28 and 57 TCR-sequenced participants respectively. TCR sequencing covered over 230 trial participants: around 210 given two doses of AZD1222 and some 25 given two doses of MenACWY control vaccine.

The paper as a whole reports these results and caveats: Because no day 14 peak-response samples were available, the repertoires could be characterized only after the peak T cell response. Conclusions about previously exposed vaccinees are limited because only five to seven AZD1222 recipients were SARS-CoV-2 seropositive at baseline. Participants were mostly white British, with more females than males. The authors suggested clonal diversity may have been underestimated. The 56-69-year group was small, and its depth increase did not reach significance, likely because of low power. Reportedly, almost half of the unique spike-specific TCRs recognized epitopes lying outside the regions that are mutated in the B.1.351 and B.1.1.7 variants. Spike-specific TCR breadth and depth rose significantly after two AZD1222 doses compared with day 0 and with MenACWY recipients. The whole spike protein was spanned by vaccine-associated CD4 TCRs, and dominant responses were seen in regions 160-218 and 743-854.

For this clone: Which antigen it targets is not known. Per-base qualities were not stored, and no clone one base away is much larger.

What this sample's time point label stands for: baseline before first vaccination. Vaccinee samples were obtained from the UK trials COV001 and COV002, which included a single-blind randomized controlled phase 2/3 trial of AZD1222 (ChAdOx1 nCoV-19) in healthy adults. For TCRbeta chain sequencing, PBMC samples were collected from trial participants at day 0 and at day 28 after the second dose. The CDR3 regions of human TCRbeta chains were subjected to immunosequencing. The published analysis was carried out like this. TCRs in the repertoires were compared against a reference library of SARS-CoV-2-specific TCRs that had been generated with the MIRA antigen-specificity platform. Breadth was defined as the fraction of unique TCRs that were SARS-CoV-2-associated, and depth was defined as the fraction of total T cells that were SARS-CoV-2-associated. Using the MIRA data, every spike-specific TCR was mapped to the spike region that the TCR reacted to and assigned to either a CD4 or a CD8 class. Log10-transformed breadth and depth values were compared by one-way ANOVA with Sidak's multiple comparisons tests. Sourced from immuneACCESS, this table was stored by TCRdb with only in-frame sequences that have V and J called. A share of the clones is absent; for the studies checked, an unresolved V gene accounts for under half, and the remainder has no known explanation. V, J and clone size are taken as reported in that table, and D and trimming were inferred from the DNA itself. The sample contains roughly 140,000 clones, around 88% of them found a single time. Together, the top ten hold under 2.5% of the sample.

Sequences LNHDA (CDR1) and SQIVND (CDR2) are obtained from the germline V gene (reference sequence). From its cysteine to its phenylalanine, the CDR3 spans 12 amino acids. The retained sequence is limited to the CDR3, 36 bases, with the frame set at the first base. Clipping removes 8 bases from V and 6 bases from J, with 0 as the unmatched junction base count. This clonotype was sampled from an adult in good health. The rearranged chain carries TRBV19 and TRBJ1-4, with 10 junctional bases fitting TRBD1. The sample here was peripheral blood, taken on day 0 of AZD1222 vaccination. The CDR3 here reads CASGTGDEKLFF. At the DNA level, the sequence is TGTGCCAGTGGGACAGGGGATGAAAAACTGTTTTTT. The reference TRBV19 and TRBJ1-4 proteins fill in what lies around the CDR3, so the full variable domain reads DGGITQSPKYLFRKEGQNVTLSCEQNLNHDAMYWYRQDPGQGLRLIYYSQIVNDFQKGDIAEGYSVSREKKESFPLTVTSAQKNPTAFYLCASGTGDEKLFFGSGTQLSVL.